This TCR beta chain was found in a study of blood T cell repertoires in COVID-19. Study background: COVID-19 samples collected from the United States, Italy and Spain covered acute and convalescent phases.

The data were produced by immunoSEQ multiplex PCR, yet TCRdb's version contains in-frame clones alone and is incomplete. The repertoire consists of about 190,000 clones, with more than 75% occurring once and the leading ten covering 4.9%. What was sequenced was peripheral blood. This clonotype was obtained from a woman of 80 years or more with acute or convalescent COVID-19.

The CDR3: CASSQDHGGGTEAFF. CDR3 DNA sequence: TGCGCCAGCAGCCAAGATCATGGGGGGGGCACTGAAGCTTTCTTT. J is TRBJ1-1 and V is TRBV4-3; a weak D match, TRBD1 (5 bases). Trimming pared 0 bases from V and 4 bases from J, leaving 12 bases between. Germline V lookup: CDR1 LGHNA, CDR2 YSLEER. This CDR3 contains 15 residues.